These 25 T cell receptor beta chains share one sample of origin, sequenced in a study of shared clonotypes between healthy human individuals (dated by TCRdb to 2020 to 2022). Receptor libraries were prepared by the immunoSEQ multiplex PCR assay. TCRdb's version of the immuneACCESS table is confined to in-frame rearrangements and falls short of the full clone set. An unresolved V gene accounts for under half of the shortfall where checked; the remainder is of unknown origin. This sample comprises a few million clones, approximately 94% of them detected only once. The leading ten clones occupy around 0.13% of the sample. Sequencing input: naive CD4+ T cells sorted from blood. The intended sense of this specimen's cell subset or site label: CD45RA+ positively selected. All receptors derive from a young man in good health.

The rearrangement links TRBV5-8 to TRBJ1-2; D gene uncertain. V lost 2 bases and J 4 bases, leaving 18 bases between the germline ends. The CDR3 runs 16 residues. Per germline, CDR1 SGHTS and CDR2 YDEGEE. The chain's CDR3 is CASSLSGIYSVYGYTF. CDR3 coding DNA: TGTGCCAGCAGCTTATCCGGGATATACTCAGTCTATGGCTACACCTTC.

V usage is TRBV4-1 and J usage is TRBJ1-4; the D gene is possibly TRBD1 (5 bases). Per germline, CDR1 MGHRA and CDR2 YSYEKL. Trimming removed 6 bases at V and 0 bases at J, with 14 bases between. The CDR3 spans 16 residues. The CDR3 here is CASRGVWGTTNEKLFF. The CDR3 nucleotides are TGCGCCAGCAGGGGGGTGTGGGGTACAACTAATGAAAAACTGTTTTTT.

V gene TRBV28 combines with J gene TRBJ1-5, with TRBD1 as a possible D gene (6 bases). CDR1 is MDHEN and CDR2 is SYDVKM in the germline V gene. V shed 7 bases and J shed 3 bases, with 16 bases lying between them. The CDR3 is 15 amino acids. The CDR3, as DNA: TGTGCCAGCACCCTGGGGGGGCCAGACAATCAGCCCCAGCATTTT. Translation: CASTLGGPDNQPQHF.

The genes are TRBV10-3 and TRBJ2-7, with D perhaps matching TRBD2 (6 bases). The germline V and J ends were trimmed by 6 bases and 3 bases, with 9 bases remaining between them. The germline CDR1 and CDR2 sequences are ENHRY and SYGVKD. The CDR3 totals 12 residues. CDR3 bases: TGTGCCATCAGGCGGGGCGACTACGAGCAGTACTTC. It yields the protein CAIRRGDYEQYF.

The chain uses TRBV7-9 and TRBJ2-7, with 10 bases fitting TRBD1. From germline, CDR1 is SEHNR and CDR2 FQNEAQ (reference sequence). After removal of 5 bases from V and 6 bases from J, the junction contained 16 bases not matched to a gene. The CDR3 length is 17 residues. CDR3 protein: CASSKAPGQGLSAEQYF. The DNA of the CDR3 is TGTGCCAGCAGCAAAGCCCCGGGACAGGGGCTAAGTGCCGAGCAGTACTTC.

The V call is TRBV5-4, the J call TRBJ2-2, with 9 nucleotides matching TRBD1. V lost 4 bases to trimming and J lost 3 bases; unmatched junction nucleotides: 13. From germline, CDR1 is SGHNT and CDR2 YYREEE (reference sequence). The CDR3 has 18 amino acids. The CDR3 spells CASSPKPGQGQYTGELFF. The CDR3 nucleotides read TGTGCCAGCAGCCCCAAACCGGGACAGGGACAATACACCGGGGAGCTGTTTTTT.

This chain links TRBV9 with TRBJ1-6; 7 nucleotides line up with TRBD1. Germline V lookup: CDR1 SGDLS, CDR2 YYNGEE. CDR3 length: 15 residues. Trimming removed 1 base from V and 6 bases from J; junction bases left unmatched: 4. The chain's CDR3 is CASSVRGGGNSPLHF. CDR3 nucleotides: TGTGCCAGCAGCGTACGAGGGGGCGGTAATTCACCCCTCCACTTT.

This chain uses TRBV2 with TRBJ2-5; D is perhaps TRBD2 (5 bases). Trimming shortened V by 5 bases and J by 7 bases, and 14 bases separated the two germline ends. In germline, CDR1 is SNHLY, CDR2 FYNNEI. The CDR3 covers 13 residues. The CDR3 sequence is CASSYEGYVTQYF. The CDR3 nucleotides read TGTGCCAGCAGTTACGAGGGATATGTGACCCAGTACTTC.

The chain uses TRBV7-2 and TRBJ2-6, with a tentative D call TRBD1 (6 bases). Germline CDR1 reads SGHTA; CDR2 reads FQGNSA. The CDR3 extends over 15 amino acids. Trimming pared 4 bases from V and 2 bases from J, leaving 9 bases between. In DNA form, the CDR3 reads TGTGCCAGCAGCTCAGGGGTCACTGGGGCCAACGTCCTGACTTTC. Encoded protein: CASSSGVTGANVLTF.

The CDR3 DNA follows: TGTGCCATCAGTTCGCTAGCGGGAGCAGCAGATACGCAGTATTTT. Residues: CAISSLAGAADTQYF. The chain links TRBV10-3 to TRBJ2-3; TRBD2 matches at 10 bases. CDR3 length: 15 residues. V dropped 5 bases and J dropped 4; count of bases not matched to a gene: 6. The germline V gene has CDR1 ENHRY and CDR2 SYGVKD.

The gene calls are TRBV4-1 and TRBJ2-2; 8 nucleotides match TRBD1. V shed 3 bases and J 5 bases; nucleotides not matched to a gene: 8. Germline lookup yields CDR1 MGHRA and CDR2 YSYEKL. CDR3 length equals 16 residues. CDR3 amino acids: CASSQNSDRVTGELFF. CDR3 DNA: TGCGCCAGCAGCCAGAACTCGGACAGGGTTACCGGGGAGCTGTTTTTT.

The rearrangement uses TRBV2 and TRBJ1-2; possibly TRBD1 for D (5 bases). Trimming pared 1 base from V and 7 bases from J, leaving 10 bases between. CDR1 and CDR2 from the germline V gene are SNHLY and FYNNEI. The CDR3 is 13 residues long. The CDR3 protein is CASSEGGWSGYTF. CDR3 sequence (DNA): TGTGCCAGCAGTGAAGGGGGGTGGAGTGGCTACACCTTC.

CDR3 sequence (DNA): TGTGCCAGCAGTGAAGAGGCAATTCTAACTGTGATGAACACTGAAGCTTTCTTT. The encoded protein is CASSEEAILTVMNTEAFF. The chain couples TRBV2 to TRBJ1-1; D gene ambiguous. Trimming took off 1 base at V and 0 bases at J, with 18 bases between the two ends. From germline, CDR1 is SNHLY and CDR2 FYNNEI. This CDR3 has 18 amino acids.

The table lists this clone with a few counts. The chain links TRBV5-4 to TRBJ2-2; 10 bases line up with TRBD1. This CDR3 has 15 amino acids. CDR1 SGHNT and CDR2 YYREEE come from the germline V gene (reference sequence). J lost 4 bases, V lost 0 bases, and 0 bases had no gene match. The DNA for the CDR3 is TGTGCCAGCAGCTTGGGGACAGGGGGCACCGGGGAGCTGTTTTTT. Translation: CASSLGTGGTGELFF.

The V gene is TRBV7-2, the J gene TRBJ2-1; TRBD2 agrees at 11 bases. The CDR3 sequence is 15 residues long. Germline assignment: CDR1 SGHTA and CDR2 FQGNSA. V shed 3 bases, J shed 3 bases, and the junction held 1 base outside the gene matches. CDR3 in amino acids: CASSFSGGGYNEQFF. The CDR3 DNA follows: TGTGCCAGCAGCTTTAGCGGGGGGGGCTACAATGAGCAGTTCTTC.

This clone was seen once. This chain connects TRBV5-6 to TRBJ1-2; D call uncertain. V lost 5 bases, J lost 5 bases, and 10 bases lay in between. Germline V gives CDR1 SGHDT, CDR2 YYEEEE. This CDR3 region has 12 residues. The CDR3 protein is CASRTSTYGYTF. DNA for the CDR3: TGTGCCAGCAGGACAAGTACTTATGGCTACACCTTC.

The chain combines TRBV2 with TRBJ1-4; unclear D gene. This CDR3 is 15 amino acids long. The V end lost 4 bases, the J end lost 0 bases, and 9 bases lay between the germline ends. Germline-derived CDR1 and CDR2 are SNHLY and FYNNEI. The CDR3 loop is CASSVRGTTNEKLFF. CDR3 coding DNA: TGTGCCAGCAGTGTCCGGGGAACAACTAATGAAAAACTGTTTTTT.

This chain links TRBV6-1 with TRBJ1-1; 8 nucleotides agree with TRBD1. The CDR3 extends over 17 amino acids. V gave up 4 bases and J gave up 0 bases; unmatched junction bases: 10. The V gene's germline CDR1 is MNHNS and CDR2 SASEGT. Written as DNA, the CDR3 is TGTGCCAGCAGTGGGGGACAGGATTGGTCGCTGAACACTGAAGCTTTCTTT. It yields the protein CASSGGQDWSLNTEAFF.

J is TRBJ2-1 and V is TRBV19; the D gene is possibly TRBD2 (5 bases). V was clipped by 6 bases and J by 0 bases, with 21 bases between them. This CDR3 is built from 18 residues. The germline CDR1 and CDR2 sequences are LNHDA and SQIVND (reference sequence). Here the CDR3 DNA reads TGTGCCAGTAGCCTAGGTTATAGCGCCCTCAGCTCCTACAATGAGCAGTTCTTC. Translated: CASSLGYSALSSYNEQFF.

This clone occurred once. The same CDR3 also results from other DNA sequences found in this sample. The V and J genes are TRBV2 and TRBJ2-2; D not resolved. From germline, CDR1 is SNHLY and CDR2 FYNNEI. The CDR3 spans 13 residues. V was trimmed by 6 bases and J by 1 base, leaving 6 bases between them. The CDR3 DNA sequence: TGTGCCAGCAGGGGCGGGAACACCGGGGAGCTGTTTTTT. Protein sequence: CASRGGNTGELFF.

The chain joins TRBV9 to TRBJ2-3; D possibly matches TRBD1 or TRBD2 (5 bases each). The CDR3 contains 18 residues. Germline V gene data show CDR1 as SGDLS and CDR2 as YYNGEE. Trimming pared 0 bases from V and 2 bases from J, leaving 19 bases between. The CDR3 here is CASSVVDSALGTTDTQYF. CDR3 coding DNA: TGTGCCAGCAGCGTAGTAGACTCGGCCCTCGGGACCACAGATACGCAGTATTTT.

This clone was recorded only once. The chain employs TRBV9 and TRBJ1-4; D not certain. This CDR3 has 16 amino acids. In germline, CDR1 is SGDLS, CDR2 YYNGEE. Between the trimmed V and J ends, which lost 0 bases and 5 bases, there was a span of 14 bases. As DNA, the CDR3 is TGTGCCAGCAGCGTAGCAGACAACGAGCGGAATGAAAAACTGTTTTTT. Its translation is CASSVADNERNEKLFF. Full variable domain (rest looked up from reference TRBV9 and TRBJ1-4): DSGVTQTPKHLITATGQRVTLRCSPRSGDLSVYWYQQSLDQGLQFLIQYYNGEERAKGNILERFSAQQFPDLHSELNLSSLELGDSALYFCASSVADNERNEKLFFGSGTQLSVL.

The rearrangement joins TRBV29-1 to TRBJ1-1; no clear D gene. The CDR3 loop spans 12 amino acids. Deletions cut 8 bases from V and 4 bases from J, with 14 bases between. Germline loops: CDR1 SQVTM, CDR2 ANQGSEA. In DNA, the CDR3 is TGCAGCTCCCGAATGGTCGGCACTGAAGCTTTCTTT. Its translation is CSSRMVGTEAFF.

V usage is TRBV2 and J usage is TRBJ1-1, with no clear D. CDR1 and CDR2 from the germline V gene are SNHLY and FYNNEI. V was cut by 8 bases and J by 2 bases, with 9 bases left in between. The CDR3 runs 12 residues. This CDR3 reads CASQHENTEAFF. CDR3 DNA sequence: TGTGCCAGCCAGCACGAAAACACTGAAGCTTTCTTT.

V is TRBV19 and J is TRBJ2-7; 10 nucleotides agree with TRBD1. The CDR3 contains 14 residues. Unmatched junction bases numbered 5, after V lost 6 bases and J lost 3 bases. Germline assignment: CDR1 LNHDA and CDR2 SQIVND (reference sequence). CDR3 nucleotide sequence: TGTGCCAGTAGGATGGGACAGGGGAACTACGAGCAGTACTTC. It yields the protein CASRMGQGNYEQYF.